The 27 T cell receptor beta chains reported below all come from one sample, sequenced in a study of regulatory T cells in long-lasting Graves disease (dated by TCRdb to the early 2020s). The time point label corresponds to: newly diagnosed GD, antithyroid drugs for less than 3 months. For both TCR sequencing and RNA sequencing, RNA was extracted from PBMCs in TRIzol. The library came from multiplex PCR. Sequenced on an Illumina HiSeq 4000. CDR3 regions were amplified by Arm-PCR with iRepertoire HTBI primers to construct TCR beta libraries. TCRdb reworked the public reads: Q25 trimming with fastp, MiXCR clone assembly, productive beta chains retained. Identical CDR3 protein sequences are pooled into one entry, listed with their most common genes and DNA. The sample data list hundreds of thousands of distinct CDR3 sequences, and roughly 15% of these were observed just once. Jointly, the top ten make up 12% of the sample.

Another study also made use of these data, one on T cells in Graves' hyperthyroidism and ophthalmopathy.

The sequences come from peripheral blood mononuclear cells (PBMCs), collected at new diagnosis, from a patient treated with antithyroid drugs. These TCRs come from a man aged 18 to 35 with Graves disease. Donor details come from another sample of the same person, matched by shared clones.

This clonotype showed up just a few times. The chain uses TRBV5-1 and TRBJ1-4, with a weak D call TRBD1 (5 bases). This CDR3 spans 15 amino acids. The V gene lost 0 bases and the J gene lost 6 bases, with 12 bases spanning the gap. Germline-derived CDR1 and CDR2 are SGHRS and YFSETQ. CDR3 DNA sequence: TGCGCCAGCAGCTTGGAGTTTAGGGGCTATGAAAAACTGTTTTTT. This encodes CASSLEFRGYEKLFF.

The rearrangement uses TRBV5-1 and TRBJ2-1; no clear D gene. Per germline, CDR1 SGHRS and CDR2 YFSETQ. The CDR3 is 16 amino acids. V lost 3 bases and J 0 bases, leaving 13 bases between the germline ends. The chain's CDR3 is CASSYNLLSSYNEQFF. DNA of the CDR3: TGCGCCAGCAGCTACAACCTACTAAGCTCCTACAATGAGCAGTTCTTC.

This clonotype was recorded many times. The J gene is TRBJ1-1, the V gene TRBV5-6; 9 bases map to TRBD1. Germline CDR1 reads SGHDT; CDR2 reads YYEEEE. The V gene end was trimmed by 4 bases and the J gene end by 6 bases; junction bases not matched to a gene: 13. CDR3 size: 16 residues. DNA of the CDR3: TGTGCCAGCAGCAGTCCCGGGACAGGGTTCGAGGCTGAAGCTTTCTTT. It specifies CASSSPGTGFEAEAFF.

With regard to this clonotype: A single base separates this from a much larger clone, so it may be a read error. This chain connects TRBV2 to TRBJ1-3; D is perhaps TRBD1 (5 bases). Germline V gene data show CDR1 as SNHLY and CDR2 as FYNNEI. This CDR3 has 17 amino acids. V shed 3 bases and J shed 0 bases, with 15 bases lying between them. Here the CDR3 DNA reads TGTGCCAGCAGTGACGGATGGCGGGGCCACTCTGGAAACACCATATATTTT. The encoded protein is CASSDGWRGHSGNTIYF.

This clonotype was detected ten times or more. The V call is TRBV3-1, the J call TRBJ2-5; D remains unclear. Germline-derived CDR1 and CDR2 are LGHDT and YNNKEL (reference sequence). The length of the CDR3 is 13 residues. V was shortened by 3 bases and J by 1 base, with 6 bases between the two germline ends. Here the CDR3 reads CASSQAGQETQYF. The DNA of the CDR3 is TGTGCCAGCAGCCAGGCCGGCCAAGAGACCCAGTACTTC.

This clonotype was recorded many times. CDR3 loop: CASSPRSTGYEQYF. The DNA of the CDR3 is TGTGCCAGCAGTCCCCGGTCCACCGGCTACGAGCAGTACTTC. This chain connects TRBV3-1 to TRBJ2-7; D remains unclear. Trimming pared 6 bases from V and 3 bases from J, leaving 15 bases between. The CDR3 loop spans 14 amino acids. The germline gives CDR1 LGHDT, CDR2 YNNKEL (reference sequence).

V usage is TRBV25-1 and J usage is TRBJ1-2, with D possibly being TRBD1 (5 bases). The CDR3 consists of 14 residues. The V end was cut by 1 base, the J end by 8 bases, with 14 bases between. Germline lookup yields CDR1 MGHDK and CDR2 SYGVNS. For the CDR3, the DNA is TGTGCCAGCAGTGAATTGGGGGGGGATCGCGGCTACACCTTC. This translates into CASSELGGDRGYTF.

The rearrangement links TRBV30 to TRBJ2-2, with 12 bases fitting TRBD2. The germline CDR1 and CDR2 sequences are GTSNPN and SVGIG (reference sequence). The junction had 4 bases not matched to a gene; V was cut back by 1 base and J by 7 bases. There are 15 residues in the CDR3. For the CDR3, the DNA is TGTGCCTGGAGTGGACTAGCGGGAGTTGGCGGGGAGCTGTTTTTT. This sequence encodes CAWSGLAGVGGELFF.

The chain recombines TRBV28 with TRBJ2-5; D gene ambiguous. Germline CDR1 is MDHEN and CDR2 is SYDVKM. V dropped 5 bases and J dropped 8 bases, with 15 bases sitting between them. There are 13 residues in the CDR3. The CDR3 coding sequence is TGTGCCAGCAGTCCAACACCCGTCACCACCCAGTACTTC. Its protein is CASSPTPVTTQYF.

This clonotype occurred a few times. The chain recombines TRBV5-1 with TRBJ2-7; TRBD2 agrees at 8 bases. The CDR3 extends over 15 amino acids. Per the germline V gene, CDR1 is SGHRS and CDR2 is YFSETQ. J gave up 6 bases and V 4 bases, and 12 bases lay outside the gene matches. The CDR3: CASSPAGTSVREQYF. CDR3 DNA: TGCGCCAGCAGCCCAGCCGGGACTAGTGTTCGCGAGCAGTACTTC.

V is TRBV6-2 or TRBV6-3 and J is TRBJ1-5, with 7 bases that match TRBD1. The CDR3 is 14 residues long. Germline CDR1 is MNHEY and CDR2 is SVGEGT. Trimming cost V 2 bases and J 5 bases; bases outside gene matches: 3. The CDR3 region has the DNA TGTGCCAGCAGTTACGACAGGGTAGATCAGCCCCAGCATTTT. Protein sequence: CASSYDRVDQPQHF.

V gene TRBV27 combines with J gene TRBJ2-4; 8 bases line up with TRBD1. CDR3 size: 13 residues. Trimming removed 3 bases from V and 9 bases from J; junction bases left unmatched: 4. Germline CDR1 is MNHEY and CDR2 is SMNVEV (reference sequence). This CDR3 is CASSLNRGSIQYF. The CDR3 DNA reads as TGTGCCAGCAGTTTGAACAGGGGGAGCATTCAGTACTTC.

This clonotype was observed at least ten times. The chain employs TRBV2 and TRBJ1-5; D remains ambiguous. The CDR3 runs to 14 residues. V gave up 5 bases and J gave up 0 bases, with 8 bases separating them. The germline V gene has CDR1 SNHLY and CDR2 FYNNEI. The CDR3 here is CASSIGNSNQPQHF. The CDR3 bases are TGTGCCAGCAGTATTGGTAATAGCAATCAGCCCCAGCATTTT. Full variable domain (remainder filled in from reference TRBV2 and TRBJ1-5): EPEVTQTPSHQVTQMGQEVILRCVPISNHLYFYWYRQILGQKVEFLVSFYNNEISEKSEIFDDQFSVERPDGSNFTLKIRSTKLEDSAMYFCASSIGNSNQPQHFGDGTRLSIL.

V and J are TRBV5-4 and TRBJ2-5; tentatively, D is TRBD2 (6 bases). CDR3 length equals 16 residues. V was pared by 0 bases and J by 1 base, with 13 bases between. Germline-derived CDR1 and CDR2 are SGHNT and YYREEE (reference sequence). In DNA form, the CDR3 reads TGTGCCAGCAGCTTGGGGGGCGGGGCGACCCAAGAGACCCAGTACTTC. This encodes CASSLGGGATQETQYF.

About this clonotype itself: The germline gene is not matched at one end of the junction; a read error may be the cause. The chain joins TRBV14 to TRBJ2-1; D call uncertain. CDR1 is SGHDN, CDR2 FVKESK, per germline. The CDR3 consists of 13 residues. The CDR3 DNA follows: TGTGCCAGCAGCCATAGAGGCTACAATGGGCAGTTCTTC. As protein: CASSHRGYNGQFF.

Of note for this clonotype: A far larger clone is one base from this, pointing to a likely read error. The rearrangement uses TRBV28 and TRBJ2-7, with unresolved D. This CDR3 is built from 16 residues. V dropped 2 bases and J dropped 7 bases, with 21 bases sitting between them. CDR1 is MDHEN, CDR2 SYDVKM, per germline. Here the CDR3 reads CASSLGEPISYNEQYF. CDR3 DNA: TGTGCCAGCAGTTTAGGCGAACCAATATCCTACAATGAGCAGTACTTC.

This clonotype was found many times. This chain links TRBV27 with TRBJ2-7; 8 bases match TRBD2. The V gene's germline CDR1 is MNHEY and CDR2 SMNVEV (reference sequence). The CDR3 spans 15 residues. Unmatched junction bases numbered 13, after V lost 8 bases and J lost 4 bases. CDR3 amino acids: CASGSVAGGTYEQYF. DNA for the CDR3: TGTGCCAGCGGATCCGTGGCGGGAGGCACTTACGAGCAGTACTTC.

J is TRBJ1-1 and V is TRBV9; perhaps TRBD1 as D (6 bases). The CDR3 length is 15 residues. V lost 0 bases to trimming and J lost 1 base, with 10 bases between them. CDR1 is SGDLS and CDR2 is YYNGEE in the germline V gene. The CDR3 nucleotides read TGTGCCAGCAGCGTAGTAGAGGGGGGGAACACTGAAGCTTTCTTT. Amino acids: CASSVVEGGNTEAFF. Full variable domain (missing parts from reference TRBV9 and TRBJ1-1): DSGVTQTPKHLITATGQRVTLRCSPRSGDLSVYWYQQSLDQGLQFLIQYYNGEERAKGNILERFSAQQFPDLHSELNLSSLELGDSALYFCASSVVEGGNTEAFFGQGTRLTVV.

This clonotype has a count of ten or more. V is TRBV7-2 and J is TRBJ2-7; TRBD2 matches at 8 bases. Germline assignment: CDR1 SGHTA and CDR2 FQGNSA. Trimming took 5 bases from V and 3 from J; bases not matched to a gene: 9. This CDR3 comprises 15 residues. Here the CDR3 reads CASSHLSGVGYEQYF. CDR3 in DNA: TGTGCCAGCAGCCACCTTAGCGGGGTGGGCTACGAGCAGTACTTC. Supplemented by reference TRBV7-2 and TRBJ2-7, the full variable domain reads GAGVSQSPSNKVTEKGKDVELRCDPISGHTALYWYRQSLGQGLEFLIYFQGNSAPDKSGLPSDRFSAERTGGSVSTLTIQRTQQEDSAVYLCASSHLSGVGYEQYFGPGTRLTVT.

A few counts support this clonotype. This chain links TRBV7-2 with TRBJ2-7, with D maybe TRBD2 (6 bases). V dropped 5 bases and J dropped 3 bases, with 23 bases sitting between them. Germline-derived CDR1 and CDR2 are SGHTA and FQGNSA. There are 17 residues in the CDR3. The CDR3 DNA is TGTGCCAGCAGCCTAATTGTAACGGGTAGCGGAAACTACGAGCAGTACTTC. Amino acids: CASSLIVTGSGNYEQYF.

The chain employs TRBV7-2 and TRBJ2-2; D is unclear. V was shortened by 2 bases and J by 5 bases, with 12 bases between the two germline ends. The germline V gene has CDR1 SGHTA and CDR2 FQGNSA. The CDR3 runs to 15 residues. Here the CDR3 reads CASSLMLVGTGELFF. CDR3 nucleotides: TGTGCCAGCAGCTTAATGTTAGTCGGGACCGGGGAGCTGTTTTTT.

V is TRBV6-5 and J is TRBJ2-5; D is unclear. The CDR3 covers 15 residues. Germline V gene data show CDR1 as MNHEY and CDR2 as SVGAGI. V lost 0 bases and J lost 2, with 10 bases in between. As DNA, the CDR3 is TGTGCCAGCAGTTACTCGATTTTTGGGCAAGAGACCCAGTACTTC. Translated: CASSYSIFGQETQYF.

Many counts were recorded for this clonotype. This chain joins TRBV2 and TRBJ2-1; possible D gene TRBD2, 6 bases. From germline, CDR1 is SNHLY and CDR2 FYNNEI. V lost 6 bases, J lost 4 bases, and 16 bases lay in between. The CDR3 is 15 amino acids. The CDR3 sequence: CASSRAGATYNEQFF. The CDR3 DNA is TGTGCCAGCAGCCGAGCGGGTGCGACTTACAATGAGCAGTTCTTC.

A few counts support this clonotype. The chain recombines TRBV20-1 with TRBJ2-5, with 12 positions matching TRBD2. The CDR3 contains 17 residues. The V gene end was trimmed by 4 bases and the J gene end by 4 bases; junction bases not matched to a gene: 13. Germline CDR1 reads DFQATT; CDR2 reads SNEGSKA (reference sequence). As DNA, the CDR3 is TGCAGTGCTACCCCAGTGCTAGCGGGAGGGCCGGGAGAGACCCAGTACTTC. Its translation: CSATPVLAGGPGETQYF.

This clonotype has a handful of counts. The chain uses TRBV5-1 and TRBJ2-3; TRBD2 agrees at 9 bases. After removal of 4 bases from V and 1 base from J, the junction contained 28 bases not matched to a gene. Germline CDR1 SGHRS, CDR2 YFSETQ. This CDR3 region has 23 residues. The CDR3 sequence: CASSPTGRSASGTRHGGTDTQYF. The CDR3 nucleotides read TGCGCCAGCAGCCCGACAGGGCGGTCGGCTAGCGGGACCCGACACGGCGGCACAGATACGCAGTATTTT.

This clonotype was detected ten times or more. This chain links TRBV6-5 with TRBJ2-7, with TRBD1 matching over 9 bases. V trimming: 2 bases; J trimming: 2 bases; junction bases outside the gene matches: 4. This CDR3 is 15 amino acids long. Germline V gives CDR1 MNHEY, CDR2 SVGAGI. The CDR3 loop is CASSYRGQGTYEQYF. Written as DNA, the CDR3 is TGTGCCAGCAGTTACAGGGGACAGGGCACCTACGAGCAGTACTTC.

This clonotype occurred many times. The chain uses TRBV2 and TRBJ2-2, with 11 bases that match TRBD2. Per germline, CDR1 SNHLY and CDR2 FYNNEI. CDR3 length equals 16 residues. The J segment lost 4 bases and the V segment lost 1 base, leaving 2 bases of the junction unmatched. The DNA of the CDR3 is TGTGCCAGCAGTGAAGAGGGACTAGCGGCCACCGGGGAGCTGTTTTTT. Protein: CASSEEGLAATGELFF.